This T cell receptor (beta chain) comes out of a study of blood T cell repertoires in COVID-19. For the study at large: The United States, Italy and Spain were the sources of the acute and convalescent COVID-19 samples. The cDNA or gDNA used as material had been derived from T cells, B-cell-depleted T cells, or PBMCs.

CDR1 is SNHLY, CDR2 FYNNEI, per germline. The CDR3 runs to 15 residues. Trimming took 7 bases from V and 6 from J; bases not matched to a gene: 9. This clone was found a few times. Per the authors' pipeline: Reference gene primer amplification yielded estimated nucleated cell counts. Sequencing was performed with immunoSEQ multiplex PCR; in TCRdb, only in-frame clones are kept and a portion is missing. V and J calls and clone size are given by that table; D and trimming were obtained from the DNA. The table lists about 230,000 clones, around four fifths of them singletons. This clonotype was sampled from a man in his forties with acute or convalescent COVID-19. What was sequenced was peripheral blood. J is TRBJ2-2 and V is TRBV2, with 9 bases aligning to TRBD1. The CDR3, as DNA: TGTGCCAGCATTCCTTTGACAGGGGGAGCCGGGGAGCTGTTTTTT. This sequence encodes CASIPLTGGAGELFF. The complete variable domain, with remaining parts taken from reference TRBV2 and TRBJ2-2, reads EPEVTQTPSHQVTQMGQEVILRCVPISNHLYFYWYRQILGQKVEFLVSFYNNEISEKSEIFDDQFSVERPDGSNFTLKIRSTKLEDSAMYFCASIPLTGGAGELFFGEGSRLTVL.